The 8 T cell receptor beta chains below all came from one sample that was sequenced in a study of tissue T cells after allogeneic stem cell transplantation. Time point given: mouse harvest day 7 after allogeneic transplant. Each mouse received 10^7 T-cell-depleted marrow cells plus 10^6 splenic CD5+ T cells by tail vein. The data were produced by immunoSEQ multiplex PCR, yet TCRdb's version contains in-frame clones alone and is incomplete. This sample has roughly 9,500 clones; approximately 47% occur once, and the top ten carry 6.5% to 9%. Specimen: gut tissue. These receptor sequences come from a female BALB/c mouse given C57BL/6 T cells with graft-versus-host disease after an allogeneic hematopoietic cell transplant.

Notes on this clone: Any gene name here is a mouse gene name. With the read ending 1 residue before the CDR3 end, the germline J gene is used to fill in that end. The chain has TRBV13-2 and TRBJ2-1; D possibly uses TRBD1 or TRBD2 (6 bases each). Between the trimmed V and J ends, which lost 0 bases and 6 bases, there was a span of 10 bases. The CDR3 is made up of 14 amino acids. Germline V gives CDR1 NNHNN, CDR2 SYGAGS (reference sequence). The sequenced CDR3 bases are TGTGCCAGCGGTGATGCAGTGGGGGCTGCTGAGCAGTTC. Protein product: CASGDAVGAAEQF. The whole CDR3 is CASGDAVGAAEQFF.

The sample holds one count of this clone. The germline and genes are mouse ones. The read ends 1 residue shy of where the CDR3 ends; the end is completed using the germline J gene. V is TRBV26 and J is TRBJ2-5, with D perhaps being TRBD1 or TRBD2 (5 bases each). CDR1 and CDR2 (germline): KGHPV, FQNQEV (reference sequence). CDR3 length equals 14 residues. V lost 4 bases, J lost 2 bases, and 10 bases lay in between. The CDR3 bases that were read are TGTGCCAGCAGTCGACGGGGCGGCCAAGACACCCAGTAC. This codes for CASSRRGGQDTQY. The entire CDR3 protein reads CASSRRGGQDTQYF.

A note on this clone: The genes and germline here are from mouse. The CDR3 extends 1 residue past the end of the read, so its final part is completed from the germline J gene. J is TRBJ1-2 and V is TRBV26; D is perhaps TRBD1 (6 bases). Trimming cost V 4 bases and J 3 bases, with 9 bases left between them. Germline lookup yields CDR1 KGHPV and CDR2 FQNQEV (reference sequence). CDR3 size: 13 residues. CDR3 bases read: TGTGCCAGCAGTCCATCAGGGGACTCCGACTACACC. Amino acid sequence: CASSPSGDSDYT. The full CDR3 reads CASSPSGDSDYTF.

As concerns this clone: Gene names refer to mouse genes. The CDR3 end lies 1 residue beyond the end of the read and is filled in from the germline J gene. The same CDR3 arises from other DNA sequences in this sample as well. The chain links TRBV24 to TRBJ1-4, with D unclear. Germline values: CDR1 KGHTA, CDR2 FRNEEI. This CDR3 spans 16 amino acids. The V end lost 3 bases, the J end lost 0 bases, and 11 bases lay between the germline ends. CDR3 amino acids: CASSLPHGLSNERLFF. CDR3 DNA (partial): TGTGCCAGCAGTCTTCCTCACGGACTTTCCAACGAAAGATTATTT.

Worth noting for this clone: Gene names are the mouse ones. The read finishes 1 residue shy of the CDR3 end, and the germline J gene is used to complete it. The chain carries TRBV3 and TRBJ2-7; perhaps D is TRBD1 or TRBD2 (5 bases each). The germline gives CDR1 SNHLY, CDR2 FYNGKV (reference sequence). There are 14 residues in the CDR3. V gave up 5 bases and J gave up 0 bases, with 11 bases separating them. The sequenced part of the CDR3 DNA is TGTGCCAGCAGCCCTCGGGGGAGCTCCTATGAACAGTAC. Its translation is CASSPRGSSYEQY. The entire CDR3 reads CASSPRGSSYEQYF.

Notes on this clone: Gene and germline names: mouse. The CDR3 end lies 1 residue beyond the end of the read and is filled in from the germline J gene. This rearrangement joins TRBV3 to TRBJ2-7, with 10 bases matching TRBD2. J was trimmed by 4 bases and V by 3 bases; bases with no gene match: 3. The V gene's germline CDR1 is SNHLY and CDR2 FYNGKV (reference sequence). There are 14 residues in the CDR3. The CDR3 bases that were read are TGTGCCAGCAGCTTCCTGGGGGGGCTTTATGAACAGTAC. Protein product: CASSFLGGLYEQY. The whole CDR3 sequence is CASSFLGGLYEQYF.

Concerning this clone itself: Any gene name here is a mouse gene name. Coverage ceases 1 residue before the CDR3 finishes, and the germline J gene fills in the end. This chain links TRBV13-2 with TRBJ2-7; D might be TRBD2 (8 bases). V was pared by 0 bases and J by 4 bases, with 14 bases between. Germline V gene lookup returns CDR1 NNHNN and CDR2 SYGAGS (reference sequence). The CDR3 contains 15 residues. The CDR3 bases that were read are TGTGCCAGCGGTGATGCAGGGGGGGGCAGGTATGAACAGTAC. This translates into CASGDAGGGRYEQY. The whole CDR3 sequence is CASGDAGGGRYEQYF.

By sample fraction, this clone is medium-sized. Any gene name here is a mouse gene name. The read finishes 1 residue shy of the CDR3 end, and the germline J gene is used to complete it. This chain connects TRBV22 to TRBJ2-7; the D call TRBD1 from the table was never checked on the DNA. TRBV22 is deemed a pseudogene. The CDR3 loop spans 15 amino acids. The DNA read from the CDR3 is TGTGCCAGCAGGACGACAGGGGCCAGCTCCTATGAACAGTAC. This codes for CASRTTGASSYEQY. From start to end, the CDR3 is CASRTTGASSYEQYF.